This T cell receptor beta chain was profiled in a study of molecular identifiers for immune sequencing clone quantification. With V trimmed by 0 bases and J by 8 bases, 9 bases remained unmatched. The CDR3 extends over 16 amino acids. The germline gives CDR1 LGHNA, CDR2 YSLEER. A single record per CDR3 protein comes from TCRdb applying MiXCR to the PCR reads. Of about 510,000 distinct CDR3 sequences in the sample, 20% to 25% are singletons; the top ten hold 0.65% to 0.95%. This clonotype was counted many times. Sorting recovered naive CD8 T cells on a CD8+CD4-CCR7+CD45RA+ profile. This clonotype was obtained from a human donor in good health. Some libraries in this study had Jurkat cell RNA spiked in. The chain recombines TRBV4-3 with TRBJ2-1, with TRBD1 matching 8 bases. Sample: naive CD8+ T cells from blood, with Jurkat cell RNA spiked in. Described subset: FACS-sorted CD8+CD4-CCR7+CD45RA+ naive T cells. CDR3 in amino acids: CASSQDRAQGAYEQFF. Written as DNA, the CDR3 is TGCGCCAGCAGCCAAGATCGGGCGCAGGGGGCATATGAGCAGTTCTTC.